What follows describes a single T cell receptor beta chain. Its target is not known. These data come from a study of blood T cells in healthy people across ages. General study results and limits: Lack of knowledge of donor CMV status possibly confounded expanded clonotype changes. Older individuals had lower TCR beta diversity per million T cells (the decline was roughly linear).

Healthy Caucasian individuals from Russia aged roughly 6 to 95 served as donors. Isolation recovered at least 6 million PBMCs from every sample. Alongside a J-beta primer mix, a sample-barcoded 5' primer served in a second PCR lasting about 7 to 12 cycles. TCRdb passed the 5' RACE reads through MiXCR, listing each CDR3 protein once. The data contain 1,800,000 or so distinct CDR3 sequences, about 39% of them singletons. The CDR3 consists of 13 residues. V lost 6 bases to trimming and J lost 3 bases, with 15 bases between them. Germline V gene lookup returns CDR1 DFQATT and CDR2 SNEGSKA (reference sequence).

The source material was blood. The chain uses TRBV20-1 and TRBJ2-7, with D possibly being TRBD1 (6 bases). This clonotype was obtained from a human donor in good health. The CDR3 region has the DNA TGCAGTGCCCCCTCCGGGACAAACTACGAGCAGTACTTC. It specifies CSAPSGTNYEQYF.